Each of the 25 T cell receptor beta chains below was sequenced from the same sample in a study of blood T cell repertoires in COVID-19. Only in-frame clones appear in the TCRdb table, and some are missing; sequencing was by immunoSEQ multiplex PCR. The sample includes 100,000 to 150,000 clones, 65% to 90% seen only once; the top ten take 6.6%. Sequences were obtained from peripheral blood. These receptors were collected from a man older than 75 with active or convalescent COVID-19.

This chain joins TRBV30 and TRBJ2-1; 10 nucleotides line up with TRBD2. With 3 bases clipped from V and 5 bases from J, the junction kept 7 bases outside the gene matches. Germline V lookup: CDR1 GTSNPN, CDR2 SVGIG (reference sequence). CDR3 length: 15 amino acids. The CDR3 loop reads CAWRPSGGAHNEQFF. The CDR3 DNA reads TGTGCCTGGAGACCCAGCGGGGGGGCCCACAATGAGCAGTTCTTC.

This clone was detected a few times. The V and J genes are TRBV4-1 and TRBJ2-4; 15 bases align to TRBD2. Trimming cost V 0 bases and J 5 bases; bases outside gene matches: 14. Germline CDR1 is MGHRA and CDR2 is YSYEKL. The CDR3 loop spans 21 amino acids. The CDR3 DNA sequence: TGCGCCAGCAGCCAAGACAGCAGGACTAGCGGGGGGGCCAGGTCCCAAAACATTCAGTACTTC. This gives the protein CASSQDSRTSGGARSQNIQYF.

The chain links TRBV19 to TRBJ2-3; D remains ambiguous. This CDR3 is built from 14 residues. With 0 bases removed from V and 1 base from J, the gap between germline ends came to 5 bases. CDR1 and CDR2 (germline): LNHDA, SQIVND (reference sequence). CDR3 amino acids: CASSIDQGTDTQYF. The CDR3 coding sequence is TGTGCCAGTAGTATAGATCAGGGCACAGATACGCAGTATTTT. Using reference TRBV19 and TRBJ2-3 for the parts outside the CDR3, the full variable domain is DGGITQSPKYLFRKEGQNVTLSCEQNLNHDAMYWYRQDPGQGLRLIYYSQIVNDFQKGDIAEGYSVSREKKESFPLTVTSAQKNPTAFYLCASSIDQGTDTQYFGPGTRLTVL.

The rearrangement links TRBV27 to TRBJ1-5; no definite D call. CDR1 is MNHEY and CDR2 is SMNVEV in the germline V gene (reference sequence). V was shortened by 5 bases and J by 7 bases, with 9 bases between the two germline ends. CDR3 length: 12 amino acids. The CDR3 nucleotides are TGTGCCAGCAGTACGTTCGAGCAGCCCCAGCATTTT. It is translated as CASSTFEQPQHF.

In nucleotides, the CDR3 is TGTGCCAGCAGCCCGGGGGGGCCATGGGACCGGGGAGATACGCAGTATTTT. Amino acids: CASSPGGPWDRGDTQYF. The rearrangement uses TRBV3-1 (or the pseudogene TRBV3-2) and TRBJ2-3; the match to TRBD2 covers 8 bases. In germline, CDR1 is LGHDT, CDR2 YNNKEL (reference sequence). This CDR3 contains 17 residues. J lost 5 bases, V lost 4 bases, and 14 bases had no gene match.

J is TRBJ1-1 and V is TRBV28; D call uncertain. From germline, CDR1 is MDHEN and CDR2 SYDVKM. The CDR3 is made up of 13 amino acids. V was clipped by 7 bases and J by 0 bases, with 9 bases between them. The CDR3 sequence: CASTILVNTEAFF. CDR3 DNA sequence: TGTGCCAGCACCATACTCGTGAACACTGAAGCTTTCTTT.

V gene TRBV5-5 combines with J gene TRBJ1-2; 7 bases fit TRBD1. Germline V gives CDR1 SGHKS, CDR2 YYEKEE (reference sequence). This CDR3 has 15 amino acids. The ends lost 0 bases at V and 4 bases at J; junction bases unmatched: 6. CDR3 coding DNA: TGTGCCAGCAGCTTGGGGAGGGGGCCATTCTATGGCTACACCTTC. Its translation: CASSLGRGPFYGYTF.

J is TRBJ1-2 and V is TRBV6-6; unclear D gene. Trimming took off 0 bases at V and 1 base at J, with 6 bases between the two ends. CDR1 is MNHNY, CDR2 SVGAGI, per germline (reference sequence). The CDR3 is 14 residues long. The CDR3, as DNA: TGTGCCAGCAGTTACTCAGCGGTTAACTATGGCTACACCTTC. Amino acid sequence: CASSYSAVNYGYTF.

The V call is TRBV30, the J call TRBJ2-7; D is undetermined. CDR3 size: 12 residues. Germline loops: CDR1 GTSNPN, CDR2 SVGIG (reference sequence). Trimming took 2 bases from V and 4 from J, leaving 9 bases between them. The CDR3 region is CAWSRTAYEQYF. In nucleotides, the CDR3 is TGTGCCTGGAGTCGTACAGCATACGAGCAGTACTTC.

This sequence joins TRBV30 and TRBJ1-1; a weak D match, TRBD1 (6 bases). CDR1 and CDR2 (germline): GTSNPN, SVGIG (reference sequence). This CDR3 comprises 13 residues. Trimming took 5 bases from V and 5 from J, leaving 15 bases between them. As DNA, the CDR3 is TGTGCCTGGCTACAGGGTGTGGGGACTGAAGCTTTCTTT. Protein: CAWLQGVGTEAFF.

V usage is TRBV24-1 and J usage is TRBJ1-6, with TRBD1 identical over 7 bases. After removal of 5 bases from V and 7 bases from J, the junction contained 4 bases not matched to a gene. This CDR3 contains 14 residues. Germline CDR1 and CDR2: KGHDR and SFDVKD. The CDR3 spells CATSAGRGNSPLHF. As DNA, the CDR3 is TGTGCCACCAGTGCCGGCAGGGGGAATTCACCCCTCCACTTT.

The J gene is TRBJ1-1, the V gene TRBV18; D may be TRBD1 (6 bases). CDR3 length equals 12 residues. Between the trimmed V and J ends, which lost 8 bases and 11 bases, there was a span of 18 bases. The V gene's germline CDR1 is KGHSH and CDR2 LQKENI. This chain's CDR3 is CASQRDTPGAFF. In DNA form, the CDR3 reads TGTGCCAGCCAACGGGACACCCCTGGGGCTTTCTTT.

The rearrangement links TRBV9 to TRBJ2-3; 14 nucleotides agree with TRBD2. The ends lost 3 bases at V and 5 bases at J; junction bases unmatched: 8. Per germline, CDR1 SGDLS and CDR2 YYNGEE. The CDR3 is 17 amino acids. The CDR3 DNA sequence: TGTGCCAGCAGCGCCAACACGGGACTAGCGGGAGTAGATACGCAGTATTTT. Residues: CASSANTGLAGVDTQYF.

This chain links TRBV11-2 with TRBJ2-7, with 7 bases aligning to TRBD1. CDR1 and CDR2 (germline): SGHAT, FQNNGV. The V segment lost 5 bases and the J segment 1 base; nucleotides outside the gene matches: 11. The CDR3 consists of 16 residues. CDR3 loop: CASSVGVGTESYEQYF. The CDR3 DNA reads as TGTGCCAGCAGCGTGGGAGTGGGGACAGAGTCCTACGAGCAGTACTTC.

The chain is built from TRBV27 and TRBJ2-5, with 7 bases that match TRBD2. The J segment lost 5 bases and the V segment lost 4 bases, leaving 10 bases of the junction unmatched. The CDR3 has 15 residues. Germline V gene data show CDR1 as MNHEY and CDR2 as SMNVEV (reference sequence). CDR3 coding DNA: TGTGCCAGCAGTTCAGGCCTGCTAGCGGACGAGACCCAGTACTTC. It is translated as CASSSGLLADETQYF.

The V and J genes are TRBV4-1 and TRBJ2-7, with unresolved D. CDR1 is MGHRA, CDR2 YSYEKL, per germline. The V and J ends lost 0 bases and 6 bases respectively, with 12 bases between them. This CDR3 comprises 14 residues. CDR3 nucleotide sequence: TGCGCCAGCAGCCAAGACTACAGCCCCTCCGAGCAGTACTTC. Its translation is CASSQDYSPSEQYF.

The rearrangement links TRBV30 to TRBJ2-7, with D perhaps matching TRBD1 (5 bases). V lost 5 bases, J lost 7 bases, and 18 bases lay in between. The CDR3 is made up of 13 amino acids. The germline V gene has CDR1 GTSNPN and CDR2 SVGIG (reference sequence). In DNA form, the CDR3 reads TGTGCCTGGGCTGTGACACAGGCGCATGAGCAGTACTTC. Its translation is CAWAVTQAHEQYF.

The genes are TRBV7-6 and TRBJ1-2; 7 positions match TRBD1. There are 13 residues in the CDR3. Germline assignment: CDR1 SGHVS and CDR2 FNYEAQ. Unmatched junction bases numbered 3, after V lost 1 base and J lost 7 bases. The CDR3 DNA sequence: TGTGCCAGCAGCTTAGACAGGGGTGGTGGCTACACCTTC. Protein product: CASSLDRGGGYTF. The variable domain in full, with the rest retrieved from reference TRBV7-6 and TRBJ1-2, is GAGVSQSPRYKVTKRGQDVALRCDPISGHVSLYWYRQALGQGPEFLTYFNYEAQQDKSGLPNDRFSAERPEGSISTLTIQRTEQRDSAMYRCASSLDRGGGYTFGSGTRLTVV.

This chain connects TRBV4-1 to TRBJ1-2; D unclear. V was cut by 3 bases and J by 0 bases, with 11 bases left in between. The germline V gene has CDR1 MGHRA and CDR2 YSYEKL. The CDR3 extends over 15 amino acids. In DNA, the CDR3 is TGCGCCAGCAGCCATCCAATCACTGCTAACTATGGCTACACCTTC. As protein: CASSHPITANYGYTF.

The genes are TRBV19 and TRBJ1-1; D possibly corresponds to TRBD1 (5 bases). The germline V gene has CDR1 LNHDA and CDR2 SQIVND (reference sequence). CDR3 size: 16 residues. V dropped 2 bases and J dropped 7 bases, with 20 bases sitting between them. CDR3: CASSIRIRSGGYEAFF. In nucleotides, the CDR3 is TGTGCCAGTAGTATACGCATTCGGTCGGGGGGTTATGAAGCTTTCTTT.

The chain employs TRBV6-5 and TRBJ2-7, with 10 bases that match TRBD1. CDR1 and CDR2 from the germline V gene are MNHEY and SVGAGI. The V segment lost 8 bases and the J segment 7 bases; nucleotides outside the gene matches: 8. This CDR3 has 13 amino acids. The CDR3 region is CASHRQGAWEQYF. The CDR3 region has the DNA TGTGCCAGCCACCGACAGGGGGCGTGGGAGCAGTACTTC.

The rearrangement links TRBV19 to TRBJ1-3, with 7 nucleotides matching TRBD1. CDR1 LNHDA and CDR2 SQIVND come from the germline V gene (reference sequence). V was pared by 6 bases and J by 1 base, with 6 bases of the junction left unmatched. The CDR3 is made up of 15 amino acids. The CDR3 coding sequence is TGTGCCAGTAGCCTTGACAGGGAATCTGGAAACACCATATATTTT. As protein: CASSLDRESGNTIYF.

The chain is built from TRBV3-1 (or the pseudogene TRBV3-2) and TRBJ2-7, with D perhaps matching TRBD2 (5 bases). Trimming shortened V by 8 bases and J by 6 bases, and 14 bases separated the two germline ends. CDR1 and CDR2 (germline): LGHDT, YNNKEL (reference sequence). The CDR3 spans 12 residues. The CDR3 nucleotides read TGTGCCAGCCTAGCAACCTCAGGCGAGCAGTACTTC. Encoded protein: CASLATSGEQYF.

This chain connects TRBV29-1 to TRBJ1-1; D unresolved. This CDR3 region has 11 residues. V was pared by 6 bases and J by 5 bases, with 10 bases between. CDR1 is SQVTM and CDR2 is ANQGSEA in the germline V gene. The CDR3 region is CSVLGRTEAFF. In DNA, the CDR3 is TGCAGCGTGCTGGGGAGGACTGAAGCTTTCTTT. The full variable domain, in which reference TRBV29-1 and TRBJ1-1 provide the parts outside the CDR3, is SAVISQKPSRDICQRGTSLTIQCQVDSQVTMMFWYRQQPGQSLTLIATANQGSEATYESGFVIDKFPISRPNLTFSTLTVSNMSPEDSSIYLCSVLGRTEAFFGQGTRLTVV.

This clone was picked up a small number of times. This chain connects TRBV18 to TRBJ1-2, with D maybe TRBD1 (6 bases). Trimming removed 2 bases from V and 3 bases from J, with 13 bases in between. The CDR3 runs 15 residues. CDR1 is KGHSH and CDR2 is LQKENI in the germline V gene. CDR3 nucleotides: TGTGCCAGCTCACCAGCCGGGACAAAGGACTATGGCTACACCTTC. Its protein is CASSPAGTKDYGYTF.